The 22 T cell receptor beta chains below all came from one sample that was sequenced in a study of blood T cell repertoires in COVID-19. Using immunoSEQ multiplex PCR, the repertoire was profiled, and TCRdb retains in-frame clones only, with some absent. The table lists some 74,000 clones, 65% to 90% of them singletons, with approximately 40% in the top ten. Specimen: peripheral blood. Source of these receptors: a man older than 75 with acute or convalescent COVID-19.

The V call is TRBV7-2, the J call TRBJ2-5, with D perhaps TRBD2 (6 bases). CDR1 and CDR2 (germline): SGHTA, FQGNSA. The V and J ends lost 4 bases and 2 bases respectively, with 17 bases between them. This CDR3 region has 16 residues. The CDR3 spells CASSSRGAGGQETQYF. For the CDR3, the DNA is TGTGCCAGCAGCTCCCGGGGAGCGGGCGGGCAAGAGACCCAGTACTTC.

The genes are TRBV18 and TRBJ2-3; D is unclear. This CDR3 is built from 12 residues. Trimming cost V 5 bases and J 2 bases, with 5 bases left between them. Germline loops: CDR1 KGHSH, CDR2 LQKENI. CDR3: CASSFLTDTQYF. CDR3 sequence (DNA): TGTGCCAGCTCATTCCTCACAGATACGCAGTATTTT.

The chain combines TRBV19 with TRBJ2-1; a possible D gene is TRBD2 (6 bases). CDR1 and CDR2 (germline): LNHDA, SQIVND (reference sequence). There are 13 residues in the CDR3. The ends were cut back, 4 bases at V and 4 bases at J, with 8 bases in the middle. CDR3 in amino acids: CASSNGGYNEQFF. In nucleotides, the CDR3 is TGTGCCAGTAGTAATGGGGGGTACAATGAGCAGTTCTTC.

The gene calls are TRBV6-5 and TRBJ1-5; D not resolved. Germline CDR1 and CDR2: MNHEY and SVGAGI. The CDR3 spans 16 residues. The V end lost 2 bases, the J end lost 0 bases, and 11 bases lay between the germline ends. CDR3 sequence: CASSYAAPDSNQPQHF. The CDR3 coding sequence is TGTGCCAGCAGTTACGCGGCCCCTGATAGCAATCAGCCCCAGCATTTT.

This sequence joins TRBV19 and TRBJ1-5, with 7 positions matching TRBD1. From germline, CDR1 is LNHDA and CDR2 SQIVND (reference sequence). This CDR3 spans 13 amino acids. V shed 3 bases, J shed 4 bases, and the junction held 0 bases outside the gene matches. The CDR3 loop is CASSMGQNQPQHF. CDR3 sequence (DNA): TGTGCCAGTAGTATGGGACAGAATCAGCCCCAGCATTTT.

V and J are TRBV15 and TRBJ1-4; 9 nucleotides match TRBD1. The CDR3 is 16 residues long. V lost 5 bases, J lost 8 bases, and 12 bases stayed unmatched. Germline assignment: CDR1 LNHNV and CDR2 YYDKDF (reference sequence). The CDR3 spells CATSGRLGQGGEKLFF. The CDR3 DNA is TGTGCCACCAGCGGCCGCTTGGGACAGGGTGGGGAAAAACTGTTTTTT.

The chain employs TRBV25-1 and TRBJ1-6; 7 bases map to TRBD1. CDR1 is MGHDK, CDR2 SYGVNS, per germline. Trimming took 6 bases from V and 9 from J; bases not matched to a gene: 5. This CDR3 has 13 amino acids. The CDR3 DNA is TGTGCCAGCAGCGACAGGGTGGGTTCACCCCTCCACTTT. Protein: CASSDRVGSPLHF.

The chain combines TRBV3-1 (or the pseudogene TRBV3-2) with TRBJ1-5; possible D gene TRBD1, 6 bases. The V and J ends lost 5 bases and 5 bases respectively, with 13 bases between them. This CDR3 is 14 amino acids long. CDR1 is LGHDT, CDR2 YNNKEL, per germline (reference sequence). The CDR3 reads CASSAHPGDQPQHF. CDR3 DNA sequence: TGTGCCAGCAGCGCCCATCCAGGGGATCAGCCCCAGCATTTT.

This clone was seen just once. CDR3 sequence: CAISREGSDTQYF. The CDR3 DNA reads TGCGCAATCTCTCGGGAGGGATCAGATACGCAGTATTTT. The J gene is TRBJ2-3, the V gene TRBV5-1; 8 nucleotides match TRBD2. Looked up from germline, CDR1 is SGHRS and CDR2 is YFSETQ. This CDR3 has 13 residues. The full variable domain, its missing parts supplied by reference TRBV5-1 and TRBJ2-3, is KAGVTQTPRYLIKTRGQQVTLSCSPISGHRSVSWYQQTPGQGLQFLFEYFSETQRNKGNFPGRFSGRQFSNSRSEMNVSTLELGDSALYLCAISREGSDTQYFGPGTRLTVL.

The CDR3 spells CASSSQGAEGYTF. For the CDR3, the DNA is TGCGCCAGCAGCTCACAGGGGGCGGAAGGCTACACCTTC. V and J are TRBV5-1 and TRBJ1-2; 9 nucleotides agree with TRBD1. Germline V CDR1 and CDR2: SGHRS, YFSETQ. Trimming cost V 3 bases and J 8 bases; bases outside gene matches: 5. CDR3 size: 13 residues. The variable domain in full, with the rest retrieved from reference TRBV5-1 and TRBJ1-2, is KAGVTQTPRYLIKTRGQQVTLSCSPISGHRSVSWYQQTPGQGLQFLFEYFSETQRNKGNFPGRFSGRQFSNSRSEMNVSTLELGDSALYLCASSSQGAEGYTFGSGTRLTVV.

The chain carries TRBV5-1 and TRBJ2-7, with 7 bases that match TRBD2. Germline V CDR1 and CDR2: SGHRS, YFSETQ. The ends lost 6 bases at V and 5 bases at J; junction bases unmatched: 8. The CDR3 runs to 13 residues. CDR3 nucleotide sequence: TGCGCCAGCACCTCGAGGGGAGGGAACGAGCAGTACTTC. It yields the protein CASTSRGGNEQYF.

CDR3 loop: CASSPRGGAVDTQYF. CDR3 bases: TGTGCCAGCTCACCACGCGGGGGAGCGGTGGATACGCAGTATTTT. This chain links TRBV18 with TRBJ2-3; 7 nucleotides line up with TRBD2. V was pared by 1 base and J by 6 bases, with 7 bases of the junction left unmatched. The CDR3 runs 15 residues. The germline gives CDR1 KGHSH, CDR2 LQKENI. The entire variable domain, with the rest obtained from reference TRBV18 and TRBJ2-3, is as follows: NAGVMQNPRHLVRRRGQEARLRCSPMKGHSHVYWYRQLPEEGLKFMVYLQKENIIDESGMPKERFSAEFPKEGPSILRIQQVVRGDSAAYFCASSPRGGAVDTQYFGPGTRLTVL.

The CDR3: CASSEGPEAPLHF. The CDR3 DNA reads TGTGCCAGCTCAGAGGGCCCCGAAGCACCCCTCCACTTT. J is TRBJ1-6 and V is TRBV18, with D unclear. CDR3 length: 13 amino acids. Germline V lookup: CDR1 KGHSH, CDR2 LQKENI. V was pared by 5 bases and J by 11 bases, with 13 bases between.

The chain joins TRBV30 to TRBJ1-1, with a tentative D call TRBD1 (5 bases). The CDR3 spans 15 residues. The V gene's germline CDR1 is GTSNPN and CDR2 SVGIG (reference sequence). Trimming removed 5 bases from V and 0 bases from J, with 16 bases in between. In DNA, the CDR3 is TGTGCCTGGGCGGGAGGGGCCGACATGAACACTGAAGCTTTCTTT. Amino acids: CAWAGGADMNTEAFF.

V is TRBV5-4 and J is TRBJ2-5, with D tentatively TRBD1 (5 bases). The CDR3 is made up of 13 amino acids. Germline V gene data show CDR1 as SGHNT and CDR2 as YYREEE (reference sequence). Trimming removed 4 bases at V and 4 bases at J, with 11 bases between. The CDR3 protein is CASSTQGLETQYF. CDR3 sequence (DNA): TGTGCCAGCAGCACTCAGGGTTTAGAGACCCAGTACTTC.

The rearrangement uses TRBV29-1 and TRBJ2-7; 9 nucleotides line up with TRBD1. Germline V gene lookup returns CDR1 SQVTM and CDR2 ANQGSEA. J was trimmed by 3 bases and V by 3 bases; bases with no gene match: 9. The CDR3 is 15 amino acids. CDR3 protein: CSVDKGTGSYYEQYF. The CDR3 region has the DNA TGCAGCGTTGACAAAGGGACAGGGTCATACTACGAGCAGTACTTC.

This clone has a single count. The chain couples TRBV9 to TRBJ1-6; 7 nucleotides agree with TRBD1. With V trimmed by 3 bases and J by 3 bases, 12 bases remained unmatched. There are 18 residues in the CDR3. The germline V gene encodes CDR1 SGDLS and CDR2 YYNGEE. This CDR3 is CASSASLVTGLYNSPLHF. In nucleotides, the CDR3 is TGTGCCAGCAGCGCCTCTTTAGTGACAGGGCTCTATAATTCACCCCTCCACTTT.

This clone was found once. The chain employs TRBV6-2 or TRBV6-3 and TRBJ1-5; 7 bases match TRBD1. The CDR3 extends over 15 amino acids. With V trimmed by 0 bases and J by 2 bases, 1 base remained unmatched. Germline V lookup: CDR1 MNHEY, CDR2 SVGEGT. CDR3 residues: CASSYSGQGNQPQHF. The DNA for the CDR3 is TGTGCCAGCAGTTACTCCGGACAGGGCAATCAGCCCCAGCATTTT.

In this sample, this clone is medium-sized. The chain is built from TRBV7-2 and TRBJ2-3, with a tentative D call TRBD2 (6 bases). Germline-derived CDR1 and CDR2 are SGHTA and FQGNSA. The CDR3 covers 15 residues. V shed 8 bases and J shed 4 bases, with 19 bases lying between them. CDR3 nucleotides: TGTGCCAGCGGTCTGGGGGTACTAGCCTCAGATACGCAGTATTTT. Protein: CASGLGVLASDTQYF.

The chain couples TRBV6-5 to TRBJ1-5; weak D call: TRBD1 (5 bases). The CDR3 has 15 amino acids. CDR1 MNHEY and CDR2 SVGAGI come from the germline V gene. V was clipped by 11 bases and J by 7 bases, with 24 bases between them. CDR3 in DNA: TGTGCCGGCTCGGGGGACGCCACGGCGGAGCAGCCCCAGCATTTT. Encoded protein: CAGSGDATAEQPQHF.

The chain carries TRBV9 and TRBJ2-1; 11 bases fit TRBD2. This CDR3 contains 15 residues. Germline CDR1 SGDLS, CDR2 YYNGEE. V lost 3 bases, J lost 4 bases, and 3 bases stayed unmatched. The CDR3 DNA is TGTGCCAGCAGCGGGACTAGCGGGTTTTACAATGAGCAGTTCTTC. It translates to CASSGTSGFYNEQFF.

The chain has TRBV2 and TRBJ1-5; D perhaps matches TRBD1 (6 bases). Germline V lookup: CDR1 SNHLY, CDR2 FYNNEI. Deletions cut 6 bases from V and 9 bases from J, with 15 bases between. CDR3 size: 13 residues. CDR3 region: CASRPQGLGPQHF. The CDR3 nucleotides read TGTGCCAGCAGACCACAGGGTCTAGGGCCCCAGCATTTT.